Listed below are T cell receptor beta chains from one sample, sequenced in a study of glioma-infiltrating T cells after dendritic cell vaccination. The data were produced by immunoSEQ multiplex PCR, yet TCRdb's version contains in-frame clones alone and is incomplete. The repertoire holds around 97,000 clones, with roughly 76% as singletons. The source material was blood, sampled before dendritic cell vaccination. The source of these receptors is a human donor with glioblastoma. CDR3s include the opening cysteine and the closing phenylalanine or tryptophan. D genes are given only for firm matches. Clone size is shown for a subset of rows, as once, few, many or a class of expanded clone.

TRBJ1-1,TRBV18,TRBD1,many,CASSPTGTGGARAATEAFF,TGTGCCAGCTCACCCACCGGGACAGGGGGCGCGAGGGCTGCCACTGAAGCTTTCTTT
TRBJ2-2,TRBV6-6,TRBD2,.,CASSRSGANTGELFF,TGTGCCAGCAGCCGCAGCGGGGCGAACACCGGGGAGCTGTTTTTT
TRBJ1-5,TRBV10-1,.,once,CASSSGGYSNQPQHF,TGCGCCAGCAGTTCCGGGGGTTATAGCAATCAGCCCCAGCATTTT
TRBJ2-7,TRBV2,.,.,CASSAPSGSEQYF,TGTGCCAGCAGTGCTCCCTCAGGGTCCGAGCAGTACTTC
TRBJ2-1,TRBV11-1,.,.,CASSLMSSYNEQFF,TGTGCCAGCAGCTTAATGAGCTCCTACAATGAGCAGTTCTTC
TRBJ1-1,TRBV4-2,.,.,CASSQERGNTEAFF,TGTGCCAGCAGCCAAGAAAGGGGGAACACTGAAGCTTTCTTT
TRBJ1-2,TRBV15,.,once,CATSRVPGASLPDGYTF,TGTGCCACCAGCAGAGTTCCAGGGGCCTCACTTCCCGATGGCTACACCTTC
TRBJ2-7,TRBV2,TRBD2,.,CASRPEISPLAGGHEQYF,TGTGCCAGCAGGCCGGAAATCTCGCCCCTAGCGGGGGGGCACGAGCAGTACTTC
TRBJ1-2,TRBV27,.,.,CASSLYRVGGYTF,TGTGCCAGCAGTTTATATCGGGTGGGTGGCTACACCTTC
TRBJ1-1,TRBV5-4,TRBD1,.,CASSSPGTGVQNTEAFF,TGTGCCAGCAGCTCCCCGGGGACAGGGGTCCAGAACACTGAAGCTTTCTTT
TRBJ2-7,TRBV5-5,TRBD2,.,CASSLRLAGYEQYF,TGTGCCAGCAGCTTAAGGCTAGCGGGGTATGAGCAGTACTTC
TRBJ1-2,TRBV7-9,TRBD1,.,CASSYGTGVYGYTF,TGTGCCAGCAGCTACGGGACAGGGGTTTATGGCTACACCTTC
TRBJ2-5,TRBV6-6,.,.,CAVRDRGETQYF,TGTGCCGTAAGGGACCGGGGGGAGACCCAGTACTTC
TRBJ2-3,TRBV6-1,TRBD2,.,CASSEGPGEGQDTQYF,TGTGCCAGCAGTGAGGGTCCCGGGGAGGGTCAAGATACGCAGTATTTT
TRBJ1-1,TRBV4-1,.,.,CASTPAPRTEAFF,TGCGCCAGCACACCAGCCCCGAGGACTGAAGCTTTCTTT
TRBJ1-6,TRBV7-2,TRBD1,.,CASSLDPGGDSPLHF,TGTGCCAGCAGCTTAGACCCAGGGGGTGATTCACCCCTCCACTTT
TRBJ2-3,TRBV15,TRBD2,.,CATSARSGGGADTQYF,TGTGCCACCAGCGCCCGCAGCGGTGGGGGGGCAGATACGCAGTATTTT
TRBJ2-1,TRBV4-1,.,.,CASSQDSVRGSEQFF,TGCGCCAGCAGCCAAGATTCTGTACGGGGATCCGAGCAGTTCTTC
TRBJ1-2,TRBV7-2,.,.,CASSLLPPTGANYGYTF,TGTGCCAGCAGCTTACTCCCGCCGACAGGAGCTAACTATGGCTACACCTTC
TRBJ1-1,TRBV7-2,TRBD1,.,CASSRDRGAEAFF,TGTGCCAGCAGCCGCGACAGGGGCGCTGAAGCTTTCTTT
TRBJ1-6,TRBV30,.,.,CAWSRGSYNSPLHF,TGTGCCTGGAGTCGAGGGTCGTATAATTCACCCCTCCACTTT
TRBJ1-4,TRBV28,.,.,CASSPEGELFF,TGTGCCAGCAGTCCCGAAGGGGAACTGTTTTTT
TRBJ1-5,TRBV19,.,.,CASSLPGDSNQPQHF,TGTGCCAGTAGTTTGCCAGGCGACAGCAATCAGCCCCAGCATTTT
TRBJ2-7,TRBV5-1,.,once,CASSYLGGMQSYEQYF,TGCGCCAGCAGCTACCTCGGGGGAATGCAGTCCTACGAGCAGTACTTC
TRBJ2-7,TRBV4-3,.,few,CASSQGPHRQGPYF,TGCGCCAGCAGCCAAGGTCCCCACCGCCAGGGCCCGTACTTC